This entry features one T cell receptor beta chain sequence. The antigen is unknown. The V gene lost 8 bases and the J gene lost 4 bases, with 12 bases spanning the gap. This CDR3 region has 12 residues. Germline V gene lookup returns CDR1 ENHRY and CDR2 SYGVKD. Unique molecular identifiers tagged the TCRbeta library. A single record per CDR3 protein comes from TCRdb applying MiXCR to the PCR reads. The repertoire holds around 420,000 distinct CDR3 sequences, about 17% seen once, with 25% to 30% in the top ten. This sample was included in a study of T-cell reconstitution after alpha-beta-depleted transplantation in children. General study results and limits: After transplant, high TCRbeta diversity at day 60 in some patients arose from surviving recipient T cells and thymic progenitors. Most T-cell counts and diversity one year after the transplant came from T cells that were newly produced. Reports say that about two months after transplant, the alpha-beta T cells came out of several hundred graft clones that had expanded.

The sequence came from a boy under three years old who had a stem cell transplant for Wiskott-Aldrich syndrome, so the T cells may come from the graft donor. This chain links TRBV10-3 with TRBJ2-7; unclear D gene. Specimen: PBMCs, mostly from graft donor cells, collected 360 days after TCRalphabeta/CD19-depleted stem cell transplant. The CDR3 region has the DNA TGTGCCATCGGTCCTGAGGTTTACGAGCAGTACTTC. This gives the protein CAIGPEVYEQYF.